What follows describes a single T cell receptor (beta chain). The record originates from a study of blood T cell repertoires in COVID-19. Sequenced by immunoSEQ multiplex PCR; TCRdb stores in-frame clones only, minus some. This sample has 200,000 to 300,000 clones, with around four fifths found just once. The CDR3 covers 15 residues. Germline assignment: CDR1 KGHSH and CDR2 LQKENI. Trimming cost V 2 bases and J 7 bases; bases outside gene matches: 5. Sample: peripheral blood. The rearrangement joins TRBV18 to TRBJ2-3; 11 bases fit TRBD1. The receptor was derived from a woman aged 55 to 70 with active or convalescent COVID-19. As DNA, the CDR3 is TGTGCCAGCTCACCAGGACAGGGGGCGCCGTATACGCAGTATTTT. This translates into CASSPGQGAPYTQYF. Using reference TRBV18 and TRBJ2-3 for the parts outside the CDR3, the full variable domain is NAGVMQNPRHLVRRRGQEARLRCSPMKGHSHVYWYRQLPEEGLKFMVYLQKENIIDESGMPKERFSAEFPKEGPSILRIQQVVRGDSAAYFCASSPGQGAPYTQYFGPGTRLTVL.